Reported below is one TCR beta chain. Profiled with immunoSEQ multiplex PCR; TCRdb holds only in-frame clones, not every one. The data contain about 1.1 million clones, 70% to 85% of them singletons. Germline lookup yields CDR1 LNHDA and CDR2 SQIVND (reference sequence). The CDR3 loop spans 15 amino acids. With 5 bases removed from V and 4 bases from J, the gap between germline ends came to 15 bases. The data stem from a study of shared clonotypes between healthy human individuals. Study summary: Three CD4 naive, three CD4 memory, two CD8 naive and one CD8 memory plate were used per donor.

Healthy HIV-negative adults with no recent acute infections or vaccinations were recruited as donors. Only Caucasian adults living in Nashville, Tennessee made up the donor group. The split of CD4+ cells yielded CD45RA+ naive and CD45RA-negative memory subsets. The TCR originated in a man in his late teens or twenties in good health. Some clones in this sample may be carry-over from other donors' samples. The chain links TRBV19 to TRBJ2-1; the D call may be TRBD1 or TRBD2 (6 bases each). Material for sequencing was memory CD4+ T cells from PBMCs. The subset here: CD45RA-negative fraction. CDR3 amino acids: CASSASGAVYNEQFF. The CDR3, as DNA: TGTGCCAGTAGTGCCTCGGGGGCAGTTTACAATGAGCAGTTCTTC.